This entry concerns a single T cell receptor (beta chain). No antigen is known for it. The sample is drawn from a study of OX40 agonist ivuxolimab in advanced cancers. Only in-frame clones appear in the TCRdb table, and some are missing; sequencing was by immunoSEQ multiplex PCR. The sample contains tens of thousands of clones, around 91% of which appear only once. Germline V gives CDR1 SQVTM, CDR2 ANQGSEA. The CDR3 is 15 residues long. The V and J ends lost 6 bases and 0 bases, in that order; junction bases with no gene match: 10. Findings and limits, study-wide: The average count of expanded clones was higher among CD8+ T cells than among CD4+.

The TCR was taken from an adult with an advanced solid tumor such as melanoma, head and neck, liver or kidney cancer. The sample here was CD4+ or CD8+ T cells sorted from blood, taken in a trial of the OX40 agonist ivuxolimab. This chain uses TRBV29-1 with TRBJ1-1, with 7 bases lining up with TRBD1. Here the CDR3 DNA reads TGCAGCGTGAGGGACAGAGCTACAATGAACACTGAAGCTTTCTTT. Translation gives CSVRDRATMNTEAFF.